This T cell receptor (beta chain) is drawn from a study of blood T cell repertoires in COVID-19. Study summary: The United States, Italy and Spain supplied acute and convalescent COVID-19 samples. The cDNA or gDNA used as material had been derived from T cells, B-cell-depleted T cells, or PBMCs.

Clinical histories supplied by participants themselves formed the basis of cohort assignment. Cohort 3 recovery required two negative PCRs, clearance, or symptom resolution. CDR1 and CDR2 (germline): SQVTM, ANQGSEA. The CDR3 runs to 15 residues. V lost 6 bases to trimming and J lost 7 bases; unmatched junction nucleotides: 14. TCRdb's table, derived via immunoSEQ multiplex PCR, lists solely in-frame clones and lacks some. The data show around 180,000 clones, roughly 83% seen once. The sequence was collected from a woman in her twenties or thirties who had recovered from COVID-19. Sequenced material: PBMCs or T cells enriched from blood (not recorded which). The chain joins TRBV29-1 to TRBJ1-4; 7 bases are a match to TRBD1. The CDR3 DNA is TGCAGCGTAACCGAGGTGGGGACAGTTGGTGAAAAACTGTTTTTT. Amino acids: CSVTEVGTVGEKLFF. Together with reference TRBV29-1 and TRBJ1-4, the CDR3 gives the full variable domain: SAVISQKPSRDICQRGTSLTIQCQVDSQVTMMFWYRQQPGQSLTLIATANQGSEATYESGFVIDKFPISRPNLTFSTLTVSNMSPEDSSIYLCSVTEVGTVGEKLFFGSGTQLSVL.